This TCR beta chain was recovered during a study of identical twins. Broader study findings: Analyses of zero insertions could, in part, be confounded by invariant MAIT and iNKT cells. Cord blood beta clonotypes present at high abundance carried fewer insertions; no such pattern appeared in memory repertoires.

MiXCR was run by TCRdb on the 5' RACE reads, yielding one entry per CDR3 protein. Among under 350,000 distinct CDR3 sequences, roughly 9.7% were seen once, and the ten largest hold roughly 7%. CDR1 is SGHTA, CDR2 FQGNSA, per germline. Trimming removed 2 bases from V and 3 bases from J; junction bases left unmatched: 18. The CDR3 loop spans 22 amino acids. Points on this clonotype: Its specificity is unknown.

This sample was shared with a second study, whose subject was yellow fever vaccine responses in identical twins. That paper states: On the reported evidence, twins' vaccine T cell responses seemed partly convergent and partly personalized.

This sequence was found in a young woman in good health. The sequencing input was CD8+ T cells sorted from blood. The rearrangement links TRBV7-2 to TRBJ2-1; TRBD2 matches 14 bases. CDR3 residues: CASSLPNEGLAGAVNGYNEQFF. CDR3 nucleotide sequence: TGTGCCAGCAGCTTACCCAACGAGGGACTAGCGGGGGCCGTCAACGGCTACAATGAGCAGTTCTTC.